Below are 31 T cell receptor beta chains sequenced from a single sample in a study of molecular identifiers for immune sequencing clone quantification. MiXCR was run by TCRdb on the PCR reads, yielding one entry per CDR3 protein. The top ten hold about 0.8% of the sample, which has approximately 680,000 distinct CDR3 sequences, roughly 27% seen once. The sequencing input was naive CD8+ T cells from blood, with Jurkat cell RNA spiked in. Subset reported: FACS-sorted CD8+CD4-CCR7+CD45RA+ naive T cells. Receptor source: a human donor in good health. Some libraries in this study had Jurkat cell RNA spiked in.

This clonotype was seen repeatedly, ten times or more. The chain is built from TRBV7-2 and TRBJ2-7; D unclear. With 1 base removed from V and 7 bases from J, the gap between germline ends came to 8 bases. The germline V gene encodes CDR1 SGHTA and CDR2 FQGNSA. The CDR3 is made up of 12 amino acids. The CDR3 loop is CASSLVTREQYF. CDR3 sequence (DNA): TGTGCCAGCAGCTTAGTTACGCGGGAGCAGTACTTC.

This clonotype appeared many times. CDR3 sequence (DNA): TGTGCCAGCAGTTATGGGACAGGGCAAGAGACCCAGTACTTC. Translated: CASSYGTGQETQYF. This rearrangement joins TRBV7-9 to TRBJ2-5; TRBD1 matches at 9 bases. The CDR3 covers 14 residues. In germline, CDR1 is SEHNR, CDR2 FQNEAQ (reference sequence). The J segment lost 2 bases and the V segment lost 6 bases, leaving 4 bases of the junction unmatched.

To note about this clonotype: This sequence is one base from a far larger clone and is likely a read error. The rearrangement uses TRBV4-3 and TRBJ1-1; 8 bases fit TRBD1. The CDR3 loop spans 13 amino acids. CDR1 LGHNA and CDR2 YSLEER come from the germline V gene. This CDR3 reads CASSQTGVTEALF. The DNA of the CDR3 is TGCGCCAGCAGCCAGACAGGGGTGACTGAAGCTCTCTTT.

Concerning this clonotype itself: Germline is not matched at one junction end, which may reflect a read error. The chain employs TRBV4-3 and TRBJ2-1, with TRBD2 matching over 12 bases. Germline CDR1 reads LGHNA; CDR2 reads YSLEER. The CDR3 has 18 amino acids. CDR3 region: CASSQDWASGRAYSEQFF. CDR3 DNA: TGCGCCAGCAGCCAAGATTGGGCTAGCGGGAGGGCCTACAGTGAGCAGTTCTTC.

This clonotype was observed at least ten times. The chain couples TRBV30 to TRBJ2-3; 8 bases line up with TRBD2. The J segment lost 0 bases and the V segment lost 8 bases, leaving 10 bases of the junction unmatched. Per germline, CDR1 GTSNPN and CDR2 SVGIG (reference sequence). This CDR3 comprises 15 residues. In nucleotides, the CDR3 is TGTGCCCTAAGCGGGGGCCCTACTAGCACAGATACGCAGTATTTT. Amino acid sequence: CALSGGPTSTDTQYF.

Many counts were recorded for this clonotype. The CDR3 DNA follows: TGTGCCAGCAGCCGCTCGATCGGCGGGGGATCCAGCGACGAGCAGTACTTC. It specifies CASSRSIGGGSSDEQYF. The V and J genes are TRBV5-6 and TRBJ2-7; TRBD2 agrees at 7 bases. Germline trimming cut 4 bases from V and 5 bases from J; bases unmatched to any gene: 18. Germline CDR1 reads SGHDT; CDR2 reads YYEEEE. The CDR3 runs 17 residues.

This clonotype was seen ten or more times. V is TRBV12-3 or TRBV12-4 and J is TRBJ2-1; the D gene could be TRBD1 or TRBD2 (5 bases each). Between the trimmed V and J ends, which lost 3 bases and 7 bases, there was a span of 16 bases. The CDR3 loop spans 15 amino acids. CDR3 bases: TGTGCCAGCAGTTTGTGGGCAGGGCCGGGGAATGAGCAGTTCTTC. Protein: CASSLWAGPGNEQFF.

This clonotype was seen many times. The V gene is TRBV5-1, the J gene TRBJ2-5, with 7 positions matching TRBD1. Losses at the gene ends were 7 bases for V and 1 base for J; bases not matched to a gene: 16. Germline loops: CDR1 SGHRS, CDR2 YFSETQ. The CDR3 is 17 residues long. The DNA for the CDR3 is TGCGCCAGCGGACATCCCCGGGACAGACCCTTCCAAGAGACCCAGTACTTC. Amino acid sequence: CASGHPRDRPFQETQYF.

The chain joins TRBV27 to TRBJ2-6; no clear D gene. V was clipped by 6 bases and J by 2 bases, with 14 bases between them. CDR1 is MNHEY and CDR2 is SMNVEV in the germline V gene (reference sequence). The CDR3 consists of 16 residues. The CDR3 DNA reads as TGTGCCAGCAGCCCTATAGACCCAGCTGGGGCCAACGTCCTGACTTTC. Amino acid sequence: CASSPIDPAGANVLTF.

This clonotype was observed many times. The V gene is TRBV7-9, the J gene TRBJ2-3; 7 bases map to TRBD2. The J segment lost 4 bases and the V segment lost 5 bases, leaving 12 bases of the junction unmatched. Germline V gene sequence: CDR1 SEHNR, CDR2 FQNEAQ (reference sequence). This CDR3 region has 16 residues. This CDR3 reads CASSPLWEGPADTQYF. Here the CDR3 DNA reads TGTGCCAGCAGCCCCCTTTGGGAGGGCCCGGCAGATACGCAGTATTTT.

Of note for this clonotype: The conserved phenylalanine or tryptophan is not found at the CDR3 terminus, so this likely reflects a read error. The chain uses TRBV29-1 and TRBJ2-7; D not certain. The germline V gene has CDR1 SQVTM and CDR2 ANQGSEA. The CDR3 extends over 12 amino acids. V lost 3 bases and J lost 0, with 6 bases in between. CDR3 amino acids: CSVDTDSYEQYL. For the CDR3, the DNA is TGCAGCGTTGACACAGACTCCTACGAGCAGTACCTC.

This clonotype has more than one count but fewer than ten. Germline and junction disagree at one end, which may indicate a read error. The chain carries TRBV5-3 and TRBJ1-1; no clear D. TRBV5-3 is classed as an ORF, of uncertain function. The CDR3 has 14 residues. The CDR3 DNA is TGTGCCAGCAGCTTGGCGGGGAAGAACACTGAAGCTTTCTTT. This codes for CASSLAGKNTEAFF.

This clonotype was counted ten times or more. The V call is TRBV5-1, the J call TRBJ1-2; a possible D gene is TRBD1 (5 bases). Trimming pared 4 bases from V and 2 bases from J, leaving 18 bases between. The germline CDR1 and CDR2 sequences are SGHRS and YFSETQ. This CDR3 region has 16 residues. The DNA of the CDR3 is TGCGCCAGCAGCCCTAGGAAAGGAGGGGTGAACTATGGCTACACCTTC. This sequence encodes CASSPRKGGVNYGYTF.

There are many counts of this clonotype. The rearrangement links TRBV2 to TRBJ2-5, with D possibly being TRBD2 (6 bases). Germline V gene data show CDR1 as SNHLY and CDR2 as FYNNEI. V was clipped by 5 bases and J by 2 bases, with 12 bases between them. The CDR3 extends over 14 amino acids. As DNA, the CDR3 is TGTGCCAGCAGTTGGACTACGTCACAAGAGACCCAGTACTTC. Protein product: CASSWTTSQETQYF.

This clonotype has just one count. A much larger clone lies a single base off, so this may be a read error. This chain connects TRBV4-3 to TRBJ2-1; 8 nucleotides line up with TRBD1. The CDR3 sequence is 13 residues long. CDR1 and CDR2 from the germline V gene are LGHNA and YSLEER. The CDR3 here is CASRQDTGGWQFF. CDR3 in DNA: TGCGCCAGCCGCCAAGATACAGGGGGTTGGCAGTTCTTC.

The table lists this clonotype with many counts. This sequence joins TRBV27 and TRBJ1-5; D is unresolved. CDR3 length: 13 residues. CDR1 is MNHEY, CDR2 SMNVEV, per germline (reference sequence). V was clipped by 6 bases and J by 7 bases, with 13 bases between them. The CDR3 DNA follows: TGTGCCAGCAGCCCCGTATGGTTCCAGCCCCAGCATTTT. Protein product: CASSPVWFQPQHF.

Regarding this clonotype: A much bigger clone sits one base away, suggesting this may be a read error. The chain carries TRBV29-1 and TRBJ2-7, with 7 bases identical to TRBD1. Germline V gene lookup returns CDR1 SQVTM and CDR2 ANQGSEA. This CDR3 contains 12 residues. This CDR3 is CSSRDSSYAQYF. Here the CDR3 DNA reads TGCAGCTCCAGGGACAGCTCCTACGCGCAGTACTTC.

A note on this clonotype: Since a much larger clone is just one base distant, this may be a read error. The chain links TRBV2 to TRBJ1-2; the D gene is possibly TRBD1 (5 bases). In germline, CDR1 is SNHLY, CDR2 FYNNEI. The CDR3 extends over 12 amino acids. The CDR3 bases are TGTGCCAGCAGTGACACAGGCTATGGCTGCACCTTC. It yields the protein CASSDTGYGCTF. The variable domain in full, completed from reference TRBV2 and TRBJ1-2, reads EPEVTQTPSHQVTQMGQEVILRCVPISNHLYFYWYRQILGQKVEFLVSFYNNEISEKSEIFDDQFSVERPDGSNFTLKIRSTKLEDSAMYFCASSDTGYGCTFGSGTRLTVV.

This clonotype was counted between two and nine times. The V gene is TRBV12-3 or TRBV12-4, the J gene TRBJ1-2; D is undetermined. The CDR3 contains 14 residues. Between the trimmed V and J ends, which lost 3 bases and 4 bases, there was a span of 12 bases. The CDR3 DNA sequence: TGTGCCAGCAGTTTTGGAGGAATGGGCTATGGCTACACCTTC. This translates into CASSFGGMGYGYTF.

This clonotype was counted a single time. The chain couples TRBV4-1 to TRBJ1-1; D call uncertain. The CDR3 is 14 residues long. Trimming shortened V by 11 bases and J by 1 base, and 17 bases separated the two germline ends. The germline CDR1 and CDR2 sequences are MGHRA and YSYEKL. The DNA for the CDR3 is TGCGCCCGCCGCCAAGAGTGGCAGAACACTGAAGCTTTCTTT. Its translation: CARRQEWQNTEAFF.

The rearrangement joins TRBV19 to TRBJ2-7; possible D gene TRBD1, 6 bases. The CDR3 consists of 12 residues. Germline V CDR1 and CDR2: LNHDA, SQIVND (reference sequence). V lost 8 bases, J lost 1 base, and 9 bases lay in between. This chain's CDR3 is CASQGTSYEQYF. Written as DNA, the CDR3 is TGTGCCAGTCAAGGGACATCCTACGAGCAGTACTTC.

This clonotype was detected a few times. This sequence joins TRBV25-1 and TRBJ1-1; D gene uncertain. Trimming took off 8 bases at V and 12 bases at J, with 13 bases between the two ends. The CDR3 spans 10 residues. Germline CDR1 MGHDK, CDR2 SYGVNS. DNA for the CDR3: TGTGCCAGCGCGAGTTCTGTGACTTTCTTT. It specifies CASASSVTFF.

With respect to this clonotype: A much larger clone differs from this one at a single base, so this may be a read error. The chain employs TRBV6-1 and TRBJ2-3; maybe TRBD2 (5 bases). Germline V gene data show CDR1 as MNHNS and CDR2 as SASEGT. Between the trimmed V and J ends, which lost 2 bases and 3 bases, there was a span of 15 bases. This CDR3 region has 16 residues. The CDR3 spells CASSESRGALTDTQYF. CDR3 sequence (DNA): TGTGCCAGCAGTGAATCACGGGGAGCATTGACAGATACGCAGTATTTT.

Turning to this clonotype: Just one base apart from a much larger clone, this may be a read error. This chain links TRBV29-1 with TRBJ2-7, with D tentatively TRBD2 (5 bases). The CDR3 runs 14 residues. Germline V gene data show CDR1 as SQVTM and CDR2 as ANQGSEA. Trimming stripped 4 bases from V and 3 bases from J, with 16 bases between. The CDR3 nucleotides read TGCAGCGTTGGAGGGCCAGAGATCCTCTACGAGCAGTACTTC. It translates to CSVGGPEILYEQYF.

In its sample, this clonotype was seen many times. The rearrangement joins TRBV27 to TRBJ2-7; D gene ambiguous. Germline V CDR1 and CDR2: MNHEY, SMNVEV (reference sequence). The CDR3 loop spans 14 amino acids. V was pared by 2 bases and J by 3 bases, with 11 bases between. CDR3 bases: TGTGCCAGCAGTTTACGAGGTCTTAGCTACGAGCAGTACTTC. Its translation: CASSLRGLSYEQYF.

The table lists this clonotype with many counts. V usage is TRBV4-1 and J usage is TRBJ2-1; no reliable D call. The germline gives CDR1 MGHRA, CDR2 YSYEKL. Trimming took 0 bases from V and 4 from J, leaving 7 bases between them. This CDR3 has 14 amino acids. This chain's CDR3 is CASSQDPAYNEQFF. As DNA, the CDR3 is TGCGCCAGCAGCCAAGATCCGGCGTACAATGAGCAGTTCTTC.

The chain has TRBV15 and TRBJ2-7, with D hard to call. The V gene's germline CDR1 is LNHNV and CDR2 YYDKDF (reference sequence). The CDR3 contains 14 residues. Trimming left V 0 bases short and J 3 bases short, with 9 bases between. The CDR3 loop is CATSRDVVFYEQYF. CDR3 bases: TGTGCCACCAGCAGAGATGTGGTCTTCTACGAGCAGTACTTC.

This clonotype showed up just a few times. This chain joins TRBV4-3 and TRBJ1-1; no clear D. This CDR3 is 14 amino acids long. With 1 base removed from V and 5 bases from J, the gap between germline ends came to 11 bases. Germline lookup yields CDR1 LGHNA and CDR2 YSLEER. For the CDR3, the DNA is TGCGCCAGCAGCCAAGTCTTCGGGGATACTGAAGCTTTCTTT. Protein product: CASSQVFGDTEAFF.

This clonotype was counted only a few times. A read error may account for a junction end that differs from germline. J is TRBJ1-4 and V is TRBV28; D not resolved. Germline values: CDR1 MDHEN, CDR2 SYDVKM. The CDR3 has 14 amino acids. CDR3 loop: CASTPGDYNEKLFF. The CDR3 DNA reads as TGTGCCAGCACCCCCGGAGATTATAATGAAAAGCTGTTTTTT.

This clonotype came up a few times. The J gene is TRBJ2-3, the V gene TRBV6-6, with D hard to call. This CDR3 spans 10 amino acids. Trimming cost V 8 bases and J 4 bases, with 4 bases left between them. Per germline, CDR1 MNHNY and CDR2 SVGAGI (reference sequence). CDR3 nucleotides: TGTGCCAGCGGCCCAGATACGCAGTATTTT. It is translated as CASGPDTQYF.

This clonotype was seen more than once but under ten times. The chain recombines TRBV27 with TRBJ2-7, with D tentatively TRBD2 (6 bases). V shed 8 bases and J shed 2 bases, with 13 bases lying between them. This CDR3 comprises 13 residues. Germline V gene sequence: CDR1 MNHEY, CDR2 SMNVEV (reference sequence). The DNA of the CDR3 is TGTGCCAGCGGGGTGGGAGGTCCCTACGAGCAGTACTTC. Translation gives CASGVGGPYEQYF.